This entry lists 19 T cell receptor beta chains sequenced from one sample in a study of cytomegalovirus exposure and HLA in healthy donors. The PCR ran on 60 Vbeta and 13 Jbeta primers. Sequencing was performed with immunoSEQ multiplex PCR; in TCRdb, only in-frame clones are kept and a portion is missing. The sample lists about 190,000 clones, under 80% occurring once. The source material was PBMCs. Receptors were obtained from a man aged 25 to 45 in good health and CMV-seropositive.

The V gene is TRBV7-2, the J gene TRBJ2-4, with a weak D call TRBD1 (5 bases). Germline values: CDR1 SGHTA, CDR2 FQGNSA. The CDR3 spans 15 residues. V was clipped by 5 bases and J by 4 bases, with 15 bases between them. CDR3 protein: CASSPRVGMKNIQYF. In DNA form, the CDR3 reads TGTGCCAGCAGCCCCAGGGTGGGTATGAAAAACATTCAGTACTTC.

The chain couples TRBV27 to TRBJ2-7; a weak D match, TRBD2 (5 bases). The V gene's germline CDR1 is MNHEY and CDR2 SMNVEV (reference sequence). Trimming removed 5 bases at V and 0 bases at J, with 14 bases between. The CDR3 spans 15 residues. DNA of the CDR3: TGTGCCAGCAGTCCTCAGGCTGCGGGCTCCTACGAGCAGTACTTC. This gives the protein CASSPQAAGSYEQYF.

The genes are TRBV19 and TRBJ2-5; 7 nucleotides agree with TRBD2. The CDR3 covers 15 residues. V dropped 1 base and J dropped 3; count of bases not matched to a gene: 5. CDR1 is LNHDA, CDR2 SQIVND, per germline (reference sequence). The DNA of the CDR3 is TGTGCCAGTAGTATAGTGACTAGCAGCAAAGAGACCCAGTACTTC. This translates into CASSIVTSSKETQYF.

The chain couples TRBV5-1 to TRBJ1-2; D perhaps matches TRBD1 (5 bases). Germline V gene lookup returns CDR1 SGHRS and CDR2 YFSETQ. The germline V and J ends were trimmed by 4 bases and 8 bases, with 21 bases remaining between them. The CDR3 sequence is 15 residues long. CDR3 in DNA: TGCGCCAGCAGCCGTCGGGAGGGGAGTATAGAGGGCTACACCTTC. It yields the protein CASSRREGSIEGYTF.

The chain joins TRBV7-3 to TRBJ2-5, with 12 nucleotides matching TRBD2. V was pared by 5 bases and J by 5 bases, with 9 bases of the junction left unmatched. The CDR3 length is 16 residues. From germline, CDR1 is SGHTA and CDR2 FQGTGA. The CDR3 region has the DNA TGTGCCAGCAGCCCGGCTAGCGGGAGGGCCTTTGAGACCCAGTACTTC. As protein: CASSPASGRAFETQYF.

This clone appeared a few times. The same CDR3 is also encoded by other DNA sequences in this sample. J is TRBJ1-5 and V is TRBV30; a weak D match, TRBD1 (5 bases). In germline, CDR1 is GTSNPN, CDR2 SVGIG (reference sequence). V lost 0 bases and J 5 bases, leaving 8 bases between the germline ends. The CDR3 totals 13 residues. The CDR3 here is CAWSVFRDQPQHF. The CDR3 bases are TGTGCCTGGAGTGTATTCAGGGATCAGCCCCAGCATTTT.

The chain is built from TRBV28 and TRBJ1-4; D uncertain. V was pared by 4 bases and J by 8 bases, with 8 bases between. There are 12 residues in the CDR3. Germline V gene sequence: CDR1 MDHEN, CDR2 SYDVKM. CDR3 residues: CASSSPPEKLFF. CDR3 coding DNA: TGTGCCAGCAGTTCCCCTCCCGAAAAACTGTTTTTT.

This rearrangement joins TRBV28 to TRBJ2-7; 9 positions agree with TRBD1. The CDR3 extends over 16 amino acids. V trimming: 5 bases; J trimming: 6 bases; junction bases outside the gene matches: 14. Looked up from germline, CDR1 is MDHEN and CDR2 is SYDVKM. The CDR3 nucleotides read TGTGCCAGCAGTCCCCTCGGACCGGGACAGGGCTCCGAGCAGTACTTC. This gives the protein CASSPLGPGQGSEQYF.

The chain uses TRBV9 and TRBJ2-3; maybe TRBD1 (6 bases). Per germline, CDR1 SGDLS and CDR2 YYNGEE. This CDR3 is built from 14 residues. V lost 4 bases to trimming and J lost 6 bases, with 15 bases between them. The CDR3 DNA reads TGTGCCAGCAGCCCCGGCAGGGGCCCCGATACGCAGTATTTT. Residues: CASSPGRGPDTQYF.

The V and J genes are TRBV5-1 and TRBJ1-2; 7 bases map to TRBD1. The CDR3 consists of 13 residues. Germline CDR1 is SGHRS and CDR2 is YFSETQ. With V trimmed by 4 bases and J by 8 bases, 8 bases remained unmatched. CDR3 sequence: CASSMTGPEGYTF. CDR3 DNA: TGCGCCAGCAGCATGACAGGGCCAGAAGGCTACACCTTC.

The CDR3 is CASSEIGWGGLEGANVLTF. The CDR3 DNA reads TGTGCCAGCAGTGAAATAGGTTGGGGGGGGCTAGAGGGGGCCAACGTCCTGACTTTC. This chain links TRBV6-1 with TRBJ2-6; D may be TRBD2 (7 bases). The germline V and J ends were trimmed by 2 bases and 4 bases, with 21 bases remaining between them. The CDR3 is made up of 19 amino acids. Germline values: CDR1 MNHNS, CDR2 SASEGT.

The gene calls are TRBV7-9 and TRBJ2-7; the match to TRBD1 covers 7 bases. The CDR3 is 13 amino acids. V trimming: 5 bases; J trimming: 9 bases; junction bases outside the gene matches: 10. CDR1 SEHNR and CDR2 FQNEAQ come from the germline V gene (reference sequence). CDR3 sequence (DNA): TGTGCCAGCAGCCTCGAACTTCGACAGGGGCAGTACTTC. Its translation is CASSLELRQGQYF.

A note on this clone: At one end, the junction sequence differs from germline, possibly due to a read error. Other DNA sequences from this sample encode an identical CDR3 as well. The chain links TRBV19 to TRBJ2-7; 9 nucleotides match TRBD1. The CDR3 covers 16 residues. CDR1 and CDR2 (germline): LNHDA, SQIVND (reference sequence). The chain's CDR3 is CASSSRPGQGSYEQYF. For the CDR3, the DNA is TGTGCCAGTAGTTCGAGACCGGGACAGGGCTCCTACGAGCAGTATTTC.

This chain links TRBV4-3 with TRBJ2-7; maybe TRBD2 (6 bases). This CDR3 is 16 amino acids long. Trimming shortened V by 0 bases and J by 2 bases, and 14 bases separated the two germline ends. CDR1 is LGHNA and CDR2 is YSLEER in the germline V gene. The CDR3 nucleotides are TGCGCCAGCAGCCAAGATTTGGGCGGGACTCCCTACGAGCAGTACTTC. Encoded protein: CASSQDLGGTPYEQYF.

V usage is TRBV28 and J usage is TRBJ2-7; D remains ambiguous. The CDR3 is 13 residues long. The V gene lost 3 bases and the J gene lost 2 bases, with 8 bases spanning the gap. Germline lookup yields CDR1 MDHEN and CDR2 SYDVKM. The DNA for the CDR3 is TGTGCCAGCAGTTTTGGCGGAACCTACGAGCAGTACTTC. It encodes CASSFGGTYEQYF. Variable domain in full (rest from reference TRBV28 and TRBJ2-7): DVKVTQSSRYLVKRTGEKVFLECVQDMDHENMFWYRQDPGLGLRLIYFSYDVKMKEKGDIPEGYSVSREKKERFSLILESASTNQTSMYLCASSFGGTYEQYFGPGTRLTVT.

CDR3 region: CASSPGDTQYF. DNA for the CDR3: TGTGCCAGCAGCCCCGGAGATACGCAGTATTTT. This chain uses TRBV11-3 with TRBJ2-3; D gene ambiguous. This CDR3 spans 11 amino acids. V was clipped by 5 bases and J by 5 bases, with 5 bases between them. CDR1 is SGHNT, CDR2 YENEEA, per germline.

This clone appeared a few times. V and J are TRBV30 and TRBJ2-7; possible D gene TRBD1, 6 bases. The germline V and J ends were trimmed by 7 bases and 4 bases, with 11 bases remaining between them. The CDR3 is 11 amino acids. Germline lookup yields CDR1 GTSNPN and CDR2 SVGIG (reference sequence). The CDR3 here is CAYLQGYEQYF. The CDR3 DNA is TGTGCCTATCTACAGGGATACGAGCAGTACTTC.

This chain uses TRBV19 with TRBJ1-2; tentative D call: TRBD1 (5 bases). In germline, CDR1 is LNHDA, CDR2 SQIVND (reference sequence). V dropped 3 bases and J dropped 4 bases, with 24 bases sitting between them. The CDR3 is 18 residues long. CDR3: CASSILGSGGARSYGYTF. The CDR3 region has the DNA TGTGCCAGTAGTATTTTGGGGTCTGGCGGGGCAAGGAGCTATGGCTACACCTTC.

The gene calls are TRBV5-1 and TRBJ2-5, with TRBD2 identical over 12 bases. Germline V lookup: CDR1 SGHRS, CDR2 YFSETQ. J gave up 1 base and V 4 bases, and 5 bases lay outside the gene matches. The CDR3 extends over 16 amino acids. Here the CDR3 DNA reads TGCGCCAGCAGCCTCGGACTAGCGGGGACCCAAGAGACCCAGTACTTC. Translated, it gives CASSLGLAGTQETQYF. Full variable domain (outside the CDR3, taken from reference TRBV5-1 and TRBJ2-5): KAGVTQTPRYLIKTRGQQVTLSCSPISGHRSVSWYQQTPGQGLQFLFEYFSETQRNKGNFPGRFSGRQFSNSRSEMNVSTLELGDSALYLCASSLGLAGTQETQYFGPGTRLLVL.